Sequencing of this T cell receptor beta chain was carried out in a study of memory CD4+ T cells and cytomegalovirus serostatus. Study findings and constraints: Of about 150 reported CMV TCRbeta sequences, 55 to 80 were found in memory CD4+ repertoires.

The authors' processing: After removing out-of-frame reads, around 2.2 million distinct TCRbeta sequences remained. Measured with immunoSEQ multiplex PCR; TCRdb has only the in-frame clones, and not every one. The V and J calls and the clone size are those of that table, but D and trimming were determined from the DNA. The profile covers 75,000 to 90,000 clones, with approximately 80% appearing a single time and roughly 0.79% taken by the ten largest. Single viable CD3+CD4+CD8-CD45RO+ cells were sorted as the memory CD4+ T cells. About this clone: Its target is unknown. At one end, the junction sequence differs from germline, possibly due to a read error.

This sequence was found in an adult in good health and CMV-seronegative. Sequencing input: memory CD4+ T cells from blood.

In nucleotides, the CDR3 is TGTGCTAGCAGCCTGCGGACGGGCTCTGGGGCCAACGTCCTGACTTTC. Protein sequence: CASSLRTGSGANVLTF. The chain has TRBV7-7 and TRBJ2-6; D remains ambiguous. This CDR3 contains 16 residues. The germline gives CDR1 SSHAT, CDR2 FNYEAQ (reference sequence).